Given below is one T cell receptor (beta chain) in context. This record comes from a study of CD8 T cells in Susac syndrome. The germline V gene encodes CDR1 SNHLY and CDR2 FYNNEI. The J segment lost 10 bases and the V segment lost 6 bases, leaving 13 bases of the junction unmatched. CDR3 size: 14 residues. Random hexamers served to reverse transcribe roughly 0.5 to 1 ug RNA. Each CDR3 protein is one row after TCRdb ran MiXCR on the immunoSEQ multiplex PCR reads. The data contain around 170,000 distinct CDR3 sequences, over 90% of them singletons. The chain carries TRBV2 and TRBJ2-3; 7 bases line up with TRBD2. The receptor's source is a human donor with Susac syndrome. The sample taken for sequencing was CD8+ T cells from PBMCs. CDR3 region: CASRISVGGSAQYF. As DNA, the CDR3 is TGTGCCAGCAGGATATCAGTGGGGGGGAGCGCGCAGTATTTT.